This T cell receptor (beta chain) was sequenced in a study of Graves' ophthalmopathy and Graves' hyperthyroidism. Germline CDR1 and CDR2: MNHNS and SASEGT. The CDR3 is 16 residues long. The J segment lost 2 bases and the V segment lost 6 bases, leaving 8 bases of the junction unmatched. Overall study results and limits: For predicting ophthalmopathy progression, the model had roughly 70% sensitivity and approximately 72% specificity.

Beta-chain TCR CDR3 regions were amplified from RNA transcripts. Investigators did first-round RT-PCR with HTBI primers, then second-round multiplex PCR. TCRdb recomputed calls from the multiplex PCR reads with MiXCR, one row per CDR3 protein. This sample yields roughly 610,000 distinct CDR3 sequences, of which roughly 20% are seen a single time; about 6.6% belongs to the top ten. This clonotype was detected many times. Its antigen is currently unknown. This clonotype was sampled from a woman under 30 with stable Graves' hyperthyroidism. Some clones in this sample may be carry-over from other donors' samples. The chain joins TRBV6-1 to TRBJ2-5; 11 positions match TRBD1. The material sequenced was peripheral blood. The CDR3 coding sequence is TGTGCCAGCAGCCAACCGGGGACAGGGGGACAAGAGACCCAGTACTTC. Translating it yields CASSQPGTGGQETQYF.